The 10 T cell receptor beta chains below all came from one sample that was sequenced in a study of T cells after yellow fever vaccination. From the 5' RACE reads, TCRdb called clonotypes with MiXCR, one entry per CDR3 protein. Of 200,000 to 250,000 distinct CDR3 sequences in the sample, roughly 7.2% are singletons; the top ten hold approximately 0.85%. Sequenced material: CD4+ T cells sorted from PBMCs, taken 15 days after the yellow fever booster vaccination. The receptor source for this set is a man aged 25 to 40 who received the YFV17D yellow fever vaccine.

This clonotype has more than one count but fewer than ten. V usage is TRBV19 and J usage is TRBJ1-5, with a possible D match to TRBD1 (5 bases). The CDR3 loop spans 14 amino acids. Germline CDR1 and CDR2: LNHDA and SQIVND (reference sequence). The V and J ends lost 6 bases and 7 bases respectively, with 16 bases between them. CDR3 in DNA: TGTGCCAGTAGCCGGGTGGGGGTAGGCCAGCCCCAGCATTTT. Translated: CASSRVGVGQPQHF.

At least ten counts were recorded for this clonotype. This rearrangement joins TRBV29-1 to TRBJ2-5; 7 bases match TRBD1. This CDR3 region has 13 residues. Germline V gene sequence: CDR1 SQVTM, CDR2 ANQGSEA. V lost 6 bases, J lost 4 bases, and 8 bases stayed unmatched. CDR3: CSVADRVGETQYF. The CDR3, as DNA: TGCAGCGTCGCAGACAGGGTTGGAGAGACCCAGTACTTC.

The chain is built from TRBV6-2 or TRBV6-3 and TRBJ1-3; D might be TRBD1 (5 bases). The V end was cut by 6 bases, the J end by 1 base, with 22 bases between. The CDR3 is 18 residues long. Germline lookup yields CDR1 MNHEY and CDR2 SVGEGT. CDR3 sequence (DNA): TGTGCCAGCAGCTTGCGCGGGGCAGGCCCGGCATCTGGAAACACCATATATTTT. Protein product: CASSLRGAGPASGNTIYF.

This clonotype has more than one count but fewer than ten. The rearrangement links TRBV29-1 to TRBJ2-7; the match to TRBD1 covers 8 bases. The germline CDR1 and CDR2 sequences are SQVTM and ANQGSEA. This CDR3 is 16 amino acids long. The trim removed 4 bases at V and 2 bases at J, leaving 13 bases unmatched. CDR3 DNA sequence: TGCAGCGTTGCCCCAAAAGGCCCGGGACAGGCCTACGAGCAGTACTTC. This codes for CSVAPKGPGQAYEQYF.

This clonotype was seen ten or more times. The V and J genes are TRBV19 and TRBJ1-5, with 8 bases fitting TRBD1. The CDR3 is 14 residues long. Germline CDR1 reads LNHDA; CDR2 reads SQIVND (reference sequence). With 2 bases clipped from V and 7 bases from J, the junction kept 4 bases outside the gene matches. For the CDR3, the DNA is TGTGCCAGTAGTATAACAGGGGGGGTGCAGCCCCAGCATTTT. Translating it yields CASSITGGVQPQHF.

In this sample, this clonotype turned up many times. The chain carries TRBV6-5 and TRBJ2-1; D is uncertain. V was clipped by 5 bases and J by 5 bases, with 7 bases between them. CDR3 length: 12 amino acids. Germline assignment: CDR1 MNHEY and CDR2 SVGAGI. The CDR3 sequence: CASSTFNNEQFF. The CDR3 DNA reads as TGTGCCAGCAGTACGTTTAACAATGAGCAGTTCTTC.

This chain connects TRBV7-2 to TRBJ2-5; 7 bases fit TRBD1. This CDR3 comprises 11 residues. The V segment lost 5 bases and the J segment 10 bases; nucleotides outside the gene matches: 4. The germline V gene encodes CDR1 SGHTA and CDR2 FQGNSA. The chain's CDR3 is CASSQGVGQYF. The CDR3 bases are TGTGCCAGCAGCCAGGGGGTTGGCCAGTACTTC.

This clonotype showed up many times. This chain links TRBV7-2 with TRBJ2-1; a weak D match, TRBD2 (5 bases). The CDR3 is made up of 16 amino acids. The V gene's germline CDR1 is SGHTA and CDR2 FQGNSA. V was cut by 2 bases and J by 6 bases, with 17 bases left in between. CDR3 in DNA: TGTGCCAGCAGCTTAAGAGGGCCGAACGTCGCCAATGAGCAGTTCTTC. Its translation: CASSLRGPNVANEQFF.

The CDR3 DNA reads TGTGCCAGCAGCTTACCGGGACGGCCTCAAGAGACCCAGTACTTC. This encodes CASSLPGRPQETQYF. This chain connects TRBV5-6 to TRBJ2-5; D is perhaps TRBD1 or TRBD2 (5 bases each). The V gene lost 2 bases and the J gene lost 2 bases, with 13 bases spanning the gap. Germline CDR1 reads SGHDT; CDR2 reads YYEEEE. There are 15 residues in the CDR3.

This chain joins TRBV7-2 and TRBJ2-1, with D tentatively TRBD1 or TRBD2 (5 bases each). Germline CDR1 reads SGHTA; CDR2 reads FQGNSA. CDR3 size: 14 residues. With 5 bases removed from V and 7 bases from J, the gap between germline ends came to 15 bases. CDR3 sequence: CASSPGTLVNEQFF. The CDR3 nucleotides read TGTGCCAGCAGCCCGGGGACCCTGGTGAATGAGCAGTTCTTC.